This is a list of T cell receptor beta chains from one sample in a study of T cells in Graves' hyperthyroidism and ophthalmopathy. TCRdb redid the calling of the multiplex PCR reads with MiXCR, one entry per CDR3 protein. Of hundreds of thousands of distinct CDR3 sequences listed, 19% are singletons. Sequencing input: blood. Receptor source: a woman aged 18-29 years with Graves' hyperthyroidism. The CDR3 runs from the conserved cysteine through the conserved F or W. D genes are given only for firm matches. The size field is filled for only some rows; it gives once, few, many or a size class.

CDR3 protein	CDR3 DNA	V gene	D gene	clone size	J gene
CASSEAGIQYF	TGTGCCAGCAGTGAAGCCGGGATTCAGTACTTC	TRBV2	-	many	TRBJ2-7
CAWRVQLNTEAFF	TGTGCCTGGAGGGTACAATTGAACACTGAAGCTTTCTTT	TRBV30	-	-	TRBJ1-1
CASSPGRTGGYTF	TGTGCCAGCAGCCCAGGACGGACGGGGGGCTACACCTTC	TRBV7-9	-	many	TRBJ1-2
CATMGQGAGGELFF	TGTGCCACCATGGGACAGGGGGCTGGAGGGGAGCTGTTTTTT	TRBV24-1	TRBD1	-	TRBJ2-2
CASSLGQLSNQPQHF	TGCGCCAGCAGCTTGGGCCAGCTTAGCAATCAGCCCCAGCATTTT	TRBV5-1	-	many	TRBJ1-5
CASRRGGDEQYF	TGCGCCAGTCGGCGGGGGGGCGACGAGCAGTACTTC	TRBV5-1	TRBD2	many	TRBJ2-7
CASKLHGQETQYF	TGTGCCAGCAAGCTGCACGGGCAAGAGACCCAGTACTTC	TRBV28	-	-	TRBJ2-5
CAASPSDRDYEQYF	TGTGCCGCATCGCCCTCGGACAGAGACTACGAGCAGTACTTC	TRBV10-3	-	many	TRBJ2-7
CASRLTFGGMGNIQYF	TGCGCCAGCAGACTCACCTTCGGGGGCATGGGAAACATTCAGTACTTC	TRBV5-1	-	few	TRBJ2-4
CASSEGVLMNTEAFF	TGTGCCAGCAGTGAAGGAGTGCTAATGAACACTGAAGCTTTCTTT	TRBV6-1	-	once	TRBJ1-1
CASSLSRNYEQYF	TGTGCCAGCTCACTTTCGCGGAACTACGAGCAGTACTTC	TRBV18	-	many	TRBJ2-7
CASRTGLETQYF	TGTGCCAGCAGGACAGGATTAGAGACCCAGTACTTC	TRBV12-3/TRBV12-4	-	-	TRBJ2-5
CATNIGHSFEAFF	TGTGCCACCAATATCGGGCATAGCTTTGAAGCTTTCTTT	TRBV19	-	-	TRBJ1-1
CASSLSPGQGRTIQETQYF	TGCGCCAGCAGCTTATCCCCGGGACAGGGTAGGACCATCCAAGAGACCCAGTACTTC	TRBV5-1	TRBD1	many	TRBJ2-5
CASSQESYEPQHF	TGTGCCAGCAGCCAAGAATCGTACGAGCCCCAGCATTTT	TRBV4-2	-	-	TRBJ1-5
CASSYSSQGAPSGNTIYF	TGTGCCAGCAGTTACTCCTCACAGGGGGCCCCCTCTGGAAACACCATATATTTT	TRBV6-2/TRBV6-3	TRBD1	many	TRBJ1-3
CAWRNGGVWTEAFF	TGTGCCTGGAGGAATGGTGGGGTTTGGACTGAAGCTTTCTTT	TRBV30	-	many	TRBJ1-1
CASSWGVDGELFF	TGTGCCAGCAGTTGGGGGGTTGACGGGGAGCTGTTTTTT	TRBV6-5	-	many	TRBJ2-2
CATSDNRGRNYGYTF	TGTGCCACCAGTGATAACAGGGGGCGGAACTATGGCTACACCTTC	TRBV24-1	TRBD1	many	TRBJ1-2
CASSVVMDRTYYEQYF	TGTGCCAGCAGCGTCGTGATGGACCGAACTTACTACGAGCAGTACTTC	TRBV6-1	-	many	TRBJ2-7
CASSLGVDGYTF	TGCGCCAGCAGCCTGGGTGTCGATGGCTACACCTTC	TRBV5-1	-	many	TRBJ1-2
CSALGWENYEQYF	TGCAGTGCCCTGGGGTGGGAGAATTACGAGCAGTACTTC	TRBV20-1	-	once	TRBJ2-7
CASSLGVWGVSSAFF	TGTGCCAGCAGCTTAGGGGTCTGGGGGGTCAGTTCAGCTTTCTTT	TRBV7-8	-	many	TRBJ1-1
CASSPFGAGGETQYF	TGTGCCAGCAGCCCATTCGGAGCGGGGGGCGAGACCCAGTACTTC	TRBV7-3	TRBD2	-	TRBJ2-5
CSVATGLGPFTLHF	TGCAGTGTTGCGACAGGGCTGGGACCTTTCACCCTCCACTTT	TRBV20-1	TRBD1	many	TRBJ1-6
CASSQVSQGAYEQYF	TGCGCCAGCAGCCAAGTCAGCCAGGGGGCCTACGAGCAGTACTTC	TRBV4-1	TRBD1	few	TRBJ2-7
CASSQGSGFAGELFF	TGCGCCAGCAGCCAAGGATCGGGTTTCGCCGGGGAGCTGTTTTTT	TRBV4-1	-	-	TRBJ2-2
CASSSYREVAEAFF	TGTGCCAGCAGTTCCTACAGGGAGGTTGCTGAAGCTTTCTTT	TRBV6-2/TRBV6-3	-	many	TRBJ1-1
CASSSRQGGIGELFF	TGTGCCAGCAGCTCCAGACAGGGAGGGATCGGGGAGCTGTTTTTT	TRBV7-2	-	many	TRBJ2-2
CASSLTRDLVTQYF	TGTGCCAGCTCTCTAACCCGGGACCTCGTGACCCAGTACTTC	TRBV18	-	few	TRBJ2-5
CASSFDRHSNQPQHF	TGTGCCAGCAGTTTCGACAGACATAGCAATCAGCCCCAGCATTTT	TRBV6-5	-	many	TRBJ1-5
CASSSGVGENSYEQYF	TGTGCCAGCAGCTCGGGGGTAGGAGAGAACTCCTACGAGCAGTACTTC	TRBV7-8	-	many	TRBJ2-7
CSARVDTHRELFF	TGCAGTGCTAGAGTGGACACCCACCGGGAGCTGTTTTTT	TRBV20-1	-	many	TRBJ2-2
CASSQMSGGETQYF	TGTGCCAGCAGCCAGATGAGCGGGGGGGAGACCCAGTACTTC	TRBV3-1	TRBD2	few	TRBJ2-5
CSAPGTSGGPGEQYF	TGCAGTGCCCCGGGGACTAGCGGGGGACCCGGGGAGCAGTACTTC	TRBV20-1	TRBD2	-	TRBJ2-7
CSVLTGTGSYEQYF	TGCAGCGTCCTTACCGGGACAGGGTCCTACGAGCAGTACTTC	TRBV29-1	TRBD1	many	TRBJ2-7
CASTKGQGDQPQHF	TGTGCCAGCACCAAAGGACAGGGCGATCAGCCCCAGCATTTT	TRBV6-5	TRBD1	many	TRBJ1-5
CASSLWDRTNTEAFF	TGCGCCAGCAGCCTCTGGGACAGGACGAACACTGAAGCTTTCTTT	TRBV5-1	TRBD1	many	TRBJ1-1
CASSETNTYGQYF	TGCGCCAGCAGTGAAACTAACACCTACGGGCAGTACTTC	TRBV10-1	-	many	TRBJ2-7
CASSTMNQPQHF	TGTGCCAGCAGTACGATGAATCAGCCCCAGCATTTT	TRBV28	-	-	TRBJ1-5